This T cell receptor beta chain was documented in a study of blood T cell repertoires in COVID-19. Study in general: In each case, the material was cDNA or gDNA derived from T cells, B-cell-depleted T cells, or PBMCs.

The germline CDR1 and CDR2 sequences are WNHNN and SYGVQD (reference sequence). Trimming shortened V by 5 bases and J by 5 bases, and 9 bases separated the two germline ends. The CDR3 totals 13 residues. Source study methods: Estimates of nucleated cell counts were drawn from the amplification of reference gene primers. Clones were sequenced by immunoSEQ multiplex PCR, and TCRdb holds only the in-frame ones, with some missing. That table supplies the V and J calls and clone size; D and trimming were determined from the DNA. The sample lists over 130,000 clones; around 87% were seen once. The rearrangement links TRBV10-1 to TRBJ2-2; unclear D gene. Sequenced: peripheral blood. The sequence was collected from a woman aged 55-69 years with active or convalescent COVID-19. CDR3 DNA: TGCGCCAGCAGTTCCTTTTCTACCGGGGAGCTGTTTTTT. Residues: CASSSFSTGELFF.